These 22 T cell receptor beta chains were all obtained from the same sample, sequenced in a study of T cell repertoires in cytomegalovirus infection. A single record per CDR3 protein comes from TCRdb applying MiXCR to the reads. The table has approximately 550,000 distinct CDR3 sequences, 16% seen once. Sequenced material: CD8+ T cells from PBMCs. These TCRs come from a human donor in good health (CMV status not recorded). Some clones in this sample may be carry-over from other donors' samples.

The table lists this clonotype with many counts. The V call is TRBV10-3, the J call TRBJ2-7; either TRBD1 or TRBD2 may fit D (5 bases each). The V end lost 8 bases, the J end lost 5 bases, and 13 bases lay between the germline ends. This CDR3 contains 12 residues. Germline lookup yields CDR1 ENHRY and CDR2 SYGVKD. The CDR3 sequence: CAIAVGGNEQYF. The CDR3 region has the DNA TGTGCCATCGCAGTTGGGGGAAACGAGCAGTACTTC.

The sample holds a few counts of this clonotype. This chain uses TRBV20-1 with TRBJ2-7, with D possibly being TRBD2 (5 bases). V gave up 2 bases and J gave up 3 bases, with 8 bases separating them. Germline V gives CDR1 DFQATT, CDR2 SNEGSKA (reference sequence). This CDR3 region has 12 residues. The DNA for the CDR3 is TGCAGTGCTAGAAGCGGCTTCTACGAGCAGTACTTC. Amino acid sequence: CSARSGFYEQYF.

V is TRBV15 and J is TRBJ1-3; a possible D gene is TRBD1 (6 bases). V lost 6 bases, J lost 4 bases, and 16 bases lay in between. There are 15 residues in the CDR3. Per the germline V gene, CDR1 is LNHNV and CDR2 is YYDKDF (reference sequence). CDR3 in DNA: TGTGCCACCAGTCCTCCGCAGGGGCTCGGAAACACCATATATTTT. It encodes CATSPPQGLGNTIYF.

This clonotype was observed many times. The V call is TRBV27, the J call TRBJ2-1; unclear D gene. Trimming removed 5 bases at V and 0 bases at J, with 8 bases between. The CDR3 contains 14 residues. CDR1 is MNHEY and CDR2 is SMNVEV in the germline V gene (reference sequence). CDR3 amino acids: CASSPPGSYNEQFF. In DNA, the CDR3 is TGTGCCAGCAGTCCTCCCGGCTCCTACAATGAGCAGTTCTTC.

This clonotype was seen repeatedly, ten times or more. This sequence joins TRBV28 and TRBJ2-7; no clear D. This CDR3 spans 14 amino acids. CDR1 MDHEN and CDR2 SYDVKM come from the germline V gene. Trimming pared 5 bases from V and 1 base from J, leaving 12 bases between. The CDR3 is CASSPTLGSYEQYF. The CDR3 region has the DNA TGTGCCAGCAGTCCAACTCTAGGATCCTACGAGCAGTACTTC.

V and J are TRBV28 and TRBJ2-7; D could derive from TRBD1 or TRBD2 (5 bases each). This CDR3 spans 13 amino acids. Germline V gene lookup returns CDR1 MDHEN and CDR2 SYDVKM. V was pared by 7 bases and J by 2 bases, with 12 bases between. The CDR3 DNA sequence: TGTGCCAGCATTCAAGGGGACGCCTACGAGCAGTACTTC. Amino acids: CASIQGDAYEQYF. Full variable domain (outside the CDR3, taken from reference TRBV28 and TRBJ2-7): DVKVTQSSRYLVKRTGEKVFLECVQDMDHENMFWYRQDPGLGLRLIYFSYDVKMKEKGDIPEGYSVSREKKERFSLILESASTNQTSMYLCASIQGDAYEQYFGPGTRLTVT.

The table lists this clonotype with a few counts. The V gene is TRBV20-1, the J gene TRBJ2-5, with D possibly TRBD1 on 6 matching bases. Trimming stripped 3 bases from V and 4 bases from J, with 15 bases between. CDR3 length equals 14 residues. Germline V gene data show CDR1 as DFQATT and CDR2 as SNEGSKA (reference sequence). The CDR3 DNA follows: TGCAGTGCTAGTGCAGGGGATGTGGTAGAGACCCAGTACTTC. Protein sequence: CSASAGDVVETQYF.

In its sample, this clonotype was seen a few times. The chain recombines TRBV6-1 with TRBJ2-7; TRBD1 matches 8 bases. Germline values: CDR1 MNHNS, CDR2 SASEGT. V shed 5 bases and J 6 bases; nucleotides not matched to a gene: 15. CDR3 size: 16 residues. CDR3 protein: CASSFRTGPFMGEQYF. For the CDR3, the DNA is TGTGCCAGCAGTTTCAGGACAGGGCCGTTCATGGGCGAGCAGTACTTC.

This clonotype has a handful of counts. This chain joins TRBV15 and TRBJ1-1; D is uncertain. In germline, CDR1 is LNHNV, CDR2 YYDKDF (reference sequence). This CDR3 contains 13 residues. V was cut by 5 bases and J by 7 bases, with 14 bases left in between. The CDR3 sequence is CATSRPGVDEAFF. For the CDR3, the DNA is TGTGCCACCAGCCGGCCTGGGGTAGATGAAGCTTTCTTT. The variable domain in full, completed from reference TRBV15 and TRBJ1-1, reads DAMVIQNPRYQVTQFGKPVTLSCSQTLNHNVMYWYQQKSSQAPKLLFHYYDKDFNNEADTPDNFQSRRPNTSFCFLDIRSPGLGDTAMYLCATSRPGVDEAFFGQGTRLTVV.

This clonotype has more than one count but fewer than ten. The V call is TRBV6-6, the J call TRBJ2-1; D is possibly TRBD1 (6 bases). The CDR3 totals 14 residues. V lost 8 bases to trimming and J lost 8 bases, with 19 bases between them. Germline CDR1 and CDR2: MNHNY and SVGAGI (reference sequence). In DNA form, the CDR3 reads TGTGCCAGCTTCAGAAAATTGGACAGATATGAGCAGTTCTTC. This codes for CASFRKLDRYEQFF.

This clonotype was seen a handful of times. This CDR3 is CASSQYDRGGRPQHF. For the CDR3, the DNA is TGCGCCAGCAGCCAATACGACAGGGGTGGACGGCCCCAGCATTTT. The chain uses TRBV4-1 and TRBJ1-5, with 8 positions matching TRBD1. The CDR3 has 15 residues. The ends lost 2 bases at V and 9 bases at J; junction bases unmatched: 9. The V gene's germline CDR1 is MGHRA and CDR2 YSYEKL.

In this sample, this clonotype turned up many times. The CDR3 DNA is TGCGCCAGCAGCCAAGCCTGGAGAGGCTTCAATGAGCAGTTCTTC. This encodes CASSQAWRGFNEQFF. The chain links TRBV4-1 to TRBJ2-1; D not certain. The CDR3 loop spans 15 amino acids. Trimming removed 1 base at V and 6 bases at J, with 13 bases between. Germline V lookup: CDR1 MGHRA, CDR2 YSYEKL.

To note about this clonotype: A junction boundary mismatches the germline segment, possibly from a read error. CDR3 sequence reads: CASNQDSSGAGGYYTSNEQFF. CDR3 nucleotides: TGCGCCAGCAACCAAGACTCGAGCGGAGCGGGTGGGTACTACACATCCAATGAGCAGTTCTTC. The genes are TRBV4-1 and TRBJ2-1; D possibly corresponds to TRBD2 (6 bases). Germline V gene data show CDR1 as MGHRA and CDR2 as YSYEKL. This CDR3 is built from 21 residues.

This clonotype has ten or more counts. The CDR3: CASSLGRAYEQYF. DNA for the CDR3: TGTGCCAGCAGCTTAGGCAGGGCCTACGAGCAGTACTTC. V is TRBV11-2 and J is TRBJ2-7; a possible D gene is TRBD1 (5 bases). The CDR3 is 13 amino acids. CDR1 SGHAT and CDR2 FQNNGV come from the germline V gene. Trimming pared 1 base from V and 2 bases from J, leaving 6 bases between.

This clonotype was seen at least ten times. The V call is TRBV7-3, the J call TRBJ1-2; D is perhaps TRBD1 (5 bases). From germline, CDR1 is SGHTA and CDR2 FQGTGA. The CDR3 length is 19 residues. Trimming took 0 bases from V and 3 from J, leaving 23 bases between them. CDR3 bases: TGTGCCAGCAGCTTAACCGAAATGACAGAATGGGTAATGGACTATGGCTACACCTTC. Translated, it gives CASSLTEMTEWVMDYGYTF.

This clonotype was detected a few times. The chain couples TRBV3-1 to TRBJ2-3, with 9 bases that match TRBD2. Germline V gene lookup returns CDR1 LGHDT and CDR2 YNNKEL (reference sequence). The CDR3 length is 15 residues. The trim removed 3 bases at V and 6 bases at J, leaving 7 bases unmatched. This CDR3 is CASSHQRGARDTQYF. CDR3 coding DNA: TGTGCCAGCAGCCATCAGCGGGGGGCGCGTGATACGCAGTATTTT.

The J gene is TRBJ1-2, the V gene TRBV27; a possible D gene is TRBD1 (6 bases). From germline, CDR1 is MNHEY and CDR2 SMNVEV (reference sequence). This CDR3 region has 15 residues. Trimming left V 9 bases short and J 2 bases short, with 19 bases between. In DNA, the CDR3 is TGTGCCAGAAGTCGACTCACAGGGAAAAACTATGGCTACACCTTC. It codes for CARSRLTGKNYGYTF.

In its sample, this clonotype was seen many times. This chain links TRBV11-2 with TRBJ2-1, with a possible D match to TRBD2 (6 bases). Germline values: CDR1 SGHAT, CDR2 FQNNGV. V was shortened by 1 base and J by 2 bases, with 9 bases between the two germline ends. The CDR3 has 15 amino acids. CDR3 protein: CASSLVRGTYNEQFF. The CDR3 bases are TGTGCCAGCAGCTTAGTCCGCGGGACCTACAATGAGCAGTTCTTC.

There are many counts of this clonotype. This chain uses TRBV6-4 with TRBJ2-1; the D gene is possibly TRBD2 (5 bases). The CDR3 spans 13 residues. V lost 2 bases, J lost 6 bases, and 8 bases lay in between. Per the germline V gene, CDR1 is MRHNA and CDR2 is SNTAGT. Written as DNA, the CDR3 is TGTGCCAGCAGTGACGGACGGGGCAATGAGCAGTTCTTC. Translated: CASSDGRGNEQFF.

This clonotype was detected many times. The CDR3 coding sequence is TGTGCCAGCAGTTTAACGGGTGGGGGGACTGTGGAGTACTTC. This gives the protein CASSLTGGGTVEYF. The gene calls are TRBV27 and TRBJ2-7; a possible D gene is TRBD2 (6 bases). CDR1 is MNHEY and CDR2 is SMNVEV in the germline V gene (reference sequence). The CDR3 consists of 14 residues. Trimming removed 2 bases from V and 11 bases from J, with 19 bases in between.

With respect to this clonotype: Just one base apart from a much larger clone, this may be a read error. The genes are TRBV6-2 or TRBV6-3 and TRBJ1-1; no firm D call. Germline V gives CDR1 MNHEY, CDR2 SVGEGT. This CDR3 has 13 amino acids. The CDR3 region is CASSPPRTPEALF. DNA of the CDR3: TGTGCCAGCAGCCCCCCTCGGACCCCTGAAGCTTTATTT.

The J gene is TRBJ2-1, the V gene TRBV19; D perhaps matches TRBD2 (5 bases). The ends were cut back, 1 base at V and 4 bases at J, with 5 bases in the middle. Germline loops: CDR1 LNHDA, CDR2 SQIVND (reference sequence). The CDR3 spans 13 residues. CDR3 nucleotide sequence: TGTGCCAGTAGTATAGCGGGGTACAATGAGCAGTTCTTC. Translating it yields CASSIAGYNEQFF.